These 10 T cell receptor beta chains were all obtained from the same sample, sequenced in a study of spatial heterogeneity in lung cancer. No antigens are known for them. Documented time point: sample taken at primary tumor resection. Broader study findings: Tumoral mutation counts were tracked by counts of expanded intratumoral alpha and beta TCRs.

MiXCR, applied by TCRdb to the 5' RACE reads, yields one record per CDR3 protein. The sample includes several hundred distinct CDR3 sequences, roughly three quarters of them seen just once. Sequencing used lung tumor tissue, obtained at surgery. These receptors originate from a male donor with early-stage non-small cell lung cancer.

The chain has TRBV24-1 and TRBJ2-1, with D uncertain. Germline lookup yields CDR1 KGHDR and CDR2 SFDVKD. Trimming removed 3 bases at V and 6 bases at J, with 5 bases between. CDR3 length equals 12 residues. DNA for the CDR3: TGTGCCACCAGTGATATCCTCAATGAGCAGTTCTTC. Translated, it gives CATSDILNEQFF.

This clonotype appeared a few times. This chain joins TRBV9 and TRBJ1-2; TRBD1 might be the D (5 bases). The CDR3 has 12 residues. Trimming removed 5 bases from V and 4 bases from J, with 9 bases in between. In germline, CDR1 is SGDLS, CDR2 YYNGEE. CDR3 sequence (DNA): TGTGCCAGCAGGGGGACGGTCTATGGCTACACCTTC. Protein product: CASRGTVYGYTF. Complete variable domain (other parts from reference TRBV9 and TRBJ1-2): DSGVTQTPKHLITATGQRVTLRCSPRSGDLSVYWYQQSLDQGLQFLIQYYNGEERAKGNILERFSAQQFPDLHSELNLSSLELGDSALYFCASRGTVYGYTFGSGTRLTVV.

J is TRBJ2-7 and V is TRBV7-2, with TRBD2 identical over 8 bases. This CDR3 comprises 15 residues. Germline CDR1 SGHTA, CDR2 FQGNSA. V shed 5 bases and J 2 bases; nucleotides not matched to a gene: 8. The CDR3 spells CASSPSGTRTYEQYF. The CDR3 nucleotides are TGTGCCAGCAGCCCAAGTGGGACTAGGACCTACGAGCAGTACTTC.

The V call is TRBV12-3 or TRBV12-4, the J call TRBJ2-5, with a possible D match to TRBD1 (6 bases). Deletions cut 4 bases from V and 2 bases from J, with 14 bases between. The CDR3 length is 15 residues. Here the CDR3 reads CASSSRRQDQETQYF. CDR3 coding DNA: TGTGCCAGCAGTTCCCGACGACAGGATCAAGAGACCCAGTACTTC.

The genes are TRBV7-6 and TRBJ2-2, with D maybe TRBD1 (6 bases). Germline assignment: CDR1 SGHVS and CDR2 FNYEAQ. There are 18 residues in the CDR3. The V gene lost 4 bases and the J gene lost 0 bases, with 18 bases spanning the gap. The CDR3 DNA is TGTGCCAGCAGCTCAAAGATAGCAGGGGTCACGAACACCGGGGAGCTGTTTTTT. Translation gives CASSSKIAGVTNTGELFF.

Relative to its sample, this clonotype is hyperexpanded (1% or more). The CDR3 sequence is CSARDNSGGGGAQYF. The CDR3 DNA sequence: TGCAGTGCTAGAGATAATAGCGGGGGCGGAGGGGCCCAGTACTTC. The rearrangement links TRBV20-1 to TRBJ2-5, with TRBD2 matching over 9 bases. CDR3 length: 15 residues. With V trimmed by 0 bases and J by 9 bases, 11 bases remained unmatched. The germline V gene encodes CDR1 DFQATT and CDR2 SNEGSKA (reference sequence).

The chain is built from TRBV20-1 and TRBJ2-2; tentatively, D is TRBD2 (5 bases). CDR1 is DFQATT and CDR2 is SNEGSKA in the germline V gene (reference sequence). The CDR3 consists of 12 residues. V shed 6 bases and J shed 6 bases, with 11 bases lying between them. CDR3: CSAYLAAGELFF. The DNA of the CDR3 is TGCAGTGCGTACCTAGCAGCCGGGGAGCTGTTTTTT.

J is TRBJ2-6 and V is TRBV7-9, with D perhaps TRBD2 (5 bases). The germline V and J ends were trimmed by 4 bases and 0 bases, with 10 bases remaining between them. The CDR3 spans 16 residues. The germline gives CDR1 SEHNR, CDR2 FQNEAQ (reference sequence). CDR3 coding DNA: TGTGCCAGCAGCTCCCACCGGGGCTCTGGGGCCAACGTCCTGACTTTC. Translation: CASSSHRGSGANVLTF.

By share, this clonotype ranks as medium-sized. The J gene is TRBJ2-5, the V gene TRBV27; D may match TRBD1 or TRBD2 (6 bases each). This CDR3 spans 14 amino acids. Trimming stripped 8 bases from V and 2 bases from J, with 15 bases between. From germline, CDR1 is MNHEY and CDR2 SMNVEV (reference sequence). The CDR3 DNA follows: TGTGCCAGCCCTACGGGGGCCAGGCAAGAGACCCAGTACTTC. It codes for CASPTGARQETQYF.

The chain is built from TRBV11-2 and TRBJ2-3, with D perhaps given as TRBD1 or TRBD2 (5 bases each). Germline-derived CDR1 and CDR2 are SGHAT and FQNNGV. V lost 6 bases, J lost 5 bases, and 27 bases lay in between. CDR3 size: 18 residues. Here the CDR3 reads CASRFSRSRDVYRDTQYF. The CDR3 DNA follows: TGTGCCAGCAGGTTCAGCCGGAGCAGGGACGTATATCGAGATACGCAGTATTTT.